Described below is a single T cell receptor beta chain sequence and its context. The antigen remains undetermined. This sample is part of a study of high-grade serous ovarian cancer treatment subgroups. Study observations and caveats: Different patients shared almost no repertoire; same-patient tumors shared 0.11 to 0.79. Higher neoantigen levels went with greater TCR clonal relatedness. The analyses considered CDR3 and ignored CDR1 and CDR2.

Germline V gene data show CDR1 as MNHNY and CDR2 as SVGAGI (reference sequence). Trimming stripped 3 bases from V and 4 bases from J, with 10 bases between. The CDR3 has 14 amino acids. Tumor samples were obtained before definitive surgery or chemotherapy. TCRdb keeps only in-frame clones here, not all; method: immunoSEQ multiplex PCR. The repertoire holds around 9,000 clones, with approximately 86% as singletons. The clonotype originates from a human donor with high-grade serous ovarian cancer. Sequenced input: tumor tissue. V usage is TRBV6-6 and J usage is TRBJ1-3; D unresolved. The CDR3 sequence: CASSYGSPGNTIYF. The CDR3 nucleotides are TGTGCCAGCAGTTATGGGTCTCCCGGAAACACCATATATTTT.